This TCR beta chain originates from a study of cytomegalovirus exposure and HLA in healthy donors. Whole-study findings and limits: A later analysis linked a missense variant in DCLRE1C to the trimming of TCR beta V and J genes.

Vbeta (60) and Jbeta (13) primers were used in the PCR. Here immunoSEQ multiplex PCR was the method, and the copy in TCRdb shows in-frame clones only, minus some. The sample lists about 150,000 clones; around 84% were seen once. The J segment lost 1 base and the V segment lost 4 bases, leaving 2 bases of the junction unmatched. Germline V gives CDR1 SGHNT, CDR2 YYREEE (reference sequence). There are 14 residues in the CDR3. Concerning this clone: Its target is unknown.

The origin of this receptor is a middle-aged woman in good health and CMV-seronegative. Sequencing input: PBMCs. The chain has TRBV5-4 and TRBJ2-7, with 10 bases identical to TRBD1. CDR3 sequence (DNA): TGTGCCAGCAGCCGGACAGGGGGTTCCTACGAGCAGTACTTC. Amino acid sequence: CASSRTGGSYEQYF.